A single sample is the source of the 30 T cell receptor beta chains below, sequenced in a study of post-analysis software for immune sequencing data (dated by TCRdb to between 2015 and 2016). These receptors lack a known antigen. Library method: PCR. Sequencing relied on an Illumina HiSeq 2500. To reduce PCR and sequencing biases, unique molecular identifiers were built into the TCR beta cDNA libraries. The public reads were reanalyzed by TCRdb: fastp trimming at Q25, MiXCR alignment, in-frame beta chains only. Entries that share a CDR3 protein sequence are merged under the most common genes and DNA. This sample is represented by 740,000 or so distinct CDR3 sequences; around 53% of them were singletons. The ten most abundant clones make up roughly 4.4% of the sample. What the study reported, not specific to this receptor: Patients showed significantly higher frequencies than controls for 4 or 5 TRBV segments, among them TRBV5-6, TRBV5-1 and TRBV20-1.

The sample consisted of blood. The receptors stem from a girl between 10 and 17 years old with multiple sclerosis.

The V call is TRBV10-3, the J call TRBJ2-7; D ambiguous. CDR3 length: 13 residues. V lost 2 bases to trimming and J lost 3 bases, with 8 bases between them. Germline-derived CDR1 and CDR2 are ENHRY and SYGVKD. CDR3 loop: CAISERADYEQYF. In nucleotides, the CDR3 is TGTGCCATCAGTGAGCGGGCTGACTACGAGCAGTACTTC.

This chain links TRBV14 with TRBJ2-7, with a weak D call TRBD2 (5 bases). The J call may be mistaken, given a closer DNA end match to TRBJ2-5. The CDR3 has 15 residues. CDR1 SGHDN and CDR2 FVKESK come from the germline V gene. CDR3 in DNA: TGTGCCAGCAGCCATTCTCCTCGACGGGGAGAGACCCAGTACTTC. It yields the protein CASSHSPRRGETQYF.

The chain carries TRBV10-3 and TRBJ2-3; 8 bases match TRBD1. The CDR3 has 13 residues. V gave up 6 bases and J gave up 4 bases; unmatched junction bases: 3. CDR1 is ENHRY and CDR2 is SYGVKD in the germline V gene. The CDR3 sequence: CAISRGQPDTQYF. CDR3 DNA: TGTGCCATCAGCAGGGGGCAGCCAGATACGCAGTATTTT.

This clonotype was seen once. J is TRBJ2-1 and V is TRBV20-1, with TRBD2 identical over 7 bases. The J segment lost 3 bases and the V segment lost 6 bases, leaving 8 bases of the junction unmatched. The CDR3 length is 14 residues. Germline V CDR1 and CDR2: DFQATT, SNEGSKA (reference sequence). The CDR3 nucleotides are TGCAGTGCCATGGCGGGGGTAAACTACAATGAGCAGTTCTTC. Amino acid sequence: CSAMAGVNYNEQFF.

The rearrangement joins TRBV27 to TRBJ1-2; D may be TRBD1 (5 bases). Germline loops: CDR1 MNHEY, CDR2 SMNVEV (reference sequence). This CDR3 comprises 13 residues. Trimming stripped 3 bases from V and 8 bases from J, with 13 bases between. The CDR3 protein is CASSFDRSGGYTF. The CDR3, as DNA: TGTGCCAGCAGTTTTGACCGGTCAGGGGGCTACACCTTC.

This chain uses TRBV20-1 with TRBJ2-3; D possibly corresponds to TRBD2 (6 bases). CDR1 is DFQATT and CDR2 is SNEGSKA in the germline V gene (reference sequence). Deletions cut 5 bases from V and 4 bases from J, with 19 bases between. The CDR3 covers 15 residues. DNA of the CDR3: TGCAGTGCTGAAACCGGGACTCTACAAGCAGATACGCAGTATTTT. It encodes CSAETGTLQADTQYF.

The CDR3: CASSPALVLTF. The CDR3, as DNA: TGTGCCAGCAGCCCGGCTCTCGTCCTGACTTTC. The chain links TRBV7-4 to TRBJ2-6; D not certain. The germline gives CDR1 SGHVT, CDR2 SQSDAQ. The CDR3 covers 11 residues. Trimming took 5 bases from V and 12 from J, leaving 8 bases between them. Full variable domain (rest looked up from reference TRBV7-4 and TRBJ2-6): GAGVSQSPRYKVAKRGRDVALRCDSISGHVTLYWYRQTLGQGSEVLTYSQSDAQRDKSGRPSGRFSAERPERSVSTLKIQRTEQGDSAVYLCASSPALVLTFGAGSRLTVL.

CDR3 in amino acids: CASSPHFSLAGGLNEQYF. The CDR3 DNA sequence: TGTGCCAGCAGCCCACACTTCTCCCTAGCGGGAGGCCTGAACGAACAGTACTTC. This rearrangement joins TRBV14 to TRBJ2-5; 11 positions agree with TRBD2. The CDR3 runs 18 residues. V shed 4 bases, J shed 11 bases, and the junction held 21 bases outside the gene matches. Germline assignment: CDR1 SGHDN and CDR2 FVKESK.

This chain connects TRBV5-6 to TRBJ2-1; 11 bases line up with TRBD2. This CDR3 has 16 amino acids. Trimming took 3 bases from V and 6 from J; bases not matched to a gene: 8. Germline V gene sequence: CDR1 SGHDT, CDR2 YYEEEE. The CDR3 reads CASSSAFSGGVNEQFF. DNA for the CDR3: TGTGCCAGCAGCTCCGCGTTTAGCGGGGGGGTCAATGAGCAGTTCTTC.

This clonotype was seen only a few times. This chain uses TRBV10-2 with TRBJ2-1; 11 nucleotides align to TRBD2. V trimming: 0 bases; J trimming: 8 bases; junction bases outside the gene matches: 3. Germline loops: CDR1 WSHSY, CDR2 SAAADI. There are 15 residues in the CDR3. CDR3 sequence reads: CASSESLAGADEQFF. Written as DNA, the CDR3 is TGCGCCAGCAGTGAGTCACTAGCGGGAGCAGATGAGCAGTTCTTC.

The V call is TRBV7-8, the J call TRBJ2-7; 10 bases match TRBD1. Germline loops: CDR1 SGHVS, CDR2 FQNEAQ. The CDR3 has 15 amino acids. V was pared by 5 bases and J by 5 bases, with 9 bases of the junction left unmatched. The CDR3 sequence: CASSPSETGGDEQYF. CDR3 bases: TGTGCCAGCAGCCCTAGTGAGACAGGGGGCGACGAGCAGTACTTC.

In DNA form, the CDR3 reads TGTGCCATCAGTGAGTCACTAGCGCATGAGCAGTTCTTC. Its translation: CAISESLAHEQFF. The chain couples TRBV10-3 to TRBJ2-1; TRBD2 agrees at 7 bases. Germline assignment: CDR1 ENHRY and CDR2 SYGVKD. With V trimmed by 0 bases and J by 8 bases, 1 base remained unmatched. This CDR3 is built from 13 residues.

The gene calls are TRBV27 and TRBJ2-5; no definite D call. The end of the DNA aligns better with TRBJ2-7, so the J call may be wrong. The CDR3 has 13 residues. Germline CDR1 is MNHEY and CDR2 is SMNVEV (reference sequence). The CDR3 DNA follows: TGTGCCAGCAGTTTATCGACACCAGCCGAGCAGTACTTC. This translates into CASSLSTPAEQYF.

This clonotype was picked up a small number of times. This chain links TRBV7-8 with TRBJ2-1; 13 bases fit TRBD2. The junction had 5 bases not matched to a gene; V was cut back by 5 bases and J by 4 bases. The CDR3 contains 16 residues. Looked up from germline, CDR1 is SGHVS and CDR2 is FQNEAQ. The CDR3 sequence: CASSPLAGGAYNEQFF. CDR3 DNA sequence: TGTGCCAGCAGCCCACTAGCGGGAGGGGCGTACAATGAGCAGTTCTTC.

This rearrangement joins TRBV12-3 or TRBV12-4 to TRBJ1-2; 8 bases map to TRBD1. V gave up 6 bases and J gave up 5 bases; unmatched junction bases: 11. This CDR3 is built from 15 residues. CDR3 sequence (DNA): TGTGCCAGCAGGGGGCAAGGACAGGGACTGTATGGCTACACCTTC. Amino acids: CASRGQGQGLYGYTF.

The rearrangement joins TRBV5-1 to TRBJ1-1; D is undetermined. The germline gives CDR1 SGHRS, CDR2 YFSETQ. The CDR3 loop spans 14 amino acids. V was pared by 3 bases and J by 1 base, with 10 bases between. The CDR3 region has the DNA TGCGCCAGCAGCTGGGATTGGGGGAACACTGAAGCTTTCTTT. It codes for CASSWDWGNTEAFF.

The chain has TRBV20-1 and TRBJ1-5; no clear D gene. Germline-derived CDR1 and CDR2 are DFQATT and SNEGSKA (reference sequence). CDR3 length equals 13 residues. The V end lost 6 bases, the J end lost 0 bases, and 9 bases lay between the germline ends. The CDR3 region is CSAVVNSNQPQHF. CDR3 bases: TGCAGTGCAGTAGTTAATAGCAATCAGCCCCAGCATTTT.

The J gene is TRBJ2-2, the V gene TRBV12-3 or TRBV12-4, with D perhaps assigned TRBD1 or TRBD2 (6 bases each). Trimming shortened V by 3 bases and J by 0 bases, and 14 bases separated the two germline ends. There are 17 residues in the CDR3. CDR3 in DNA: TGTGCCAGCAGTTTCTCGGGGGCCCGGACGAACACCGGGGAGCTGTTTTTT. Translation gives CASSFSGARTNTGELFF.

The chain is built from TRBV7-3 and TRBJ2-7; D unclear. The CDR3 is 14 residues long. Trimming cost V 2 bases and J 7 bases, with 15 bases left between them. Germline assignment: CDR1 SGHTA and CDR2 FQGTGA. Here the CDR3 reads CASSLSGSRNEQYF. The CDR3 DNA reads TGTGCCAGCAGCTTATCGGGTTCGCGGAATGAGCAGTACTTC.

This clonotype was observed a handful of times. The chain links TRBV5-1 to TRBJ2-1; D is possibly TRBD2 (6 bases). The V end was cut by 7 bases, the J end by 0 bases, with 14 bases between. This CDR3 is built from 15 residues. Germline V gives CDR1 SGHRS, CDR2 YFSETQ. The CDR3 protein is CASGGTLSSYNEQFF. CDR3 nucleotides: TGCGCCAGCGGAGGGACCTTAAGCTCCTACAATGAGCAGTTCTTC.

The CDR3 DNA is TGTGCCAGCTCACCAAATTCCGGGGACAGCTATGGCTACACCTTC. Amino acids: CASSPNSGDSYGYTF. The chain has TRBV18 and TRBJ1-2; 7 nucleotides align to TRBD1. The CDR3 runs 15 residues. V lost 2 bases and J lost 4; bases outside the gene matches: 7. Per the germline V gene, CDR1 is KGHSH and CDR2 is LQKENI.

The rearrangement uses TRBV29-1 and TRBJ2-7, with 8 bases fitting TRBD1. Germline values: CDR1 SQVTM, CDR2 ANQGSEA. The ends lost 1 base at V and 2 bases at J; junction bases unmatched: 4. The CDR3 is made up of 14 amino acids. The CDR3 nucleotides read TGCAGCGTTGAAGGGACAGGGCTCGCCTACGAGCAGTACTTC. Translating gives CSVEGTGLAYEQYF.

The J gene is TRBJ2-3, the V gene TRBV5-6; D call uncertain. The V gene lost 1 base and the J gene lost 4 bases, with 7 bases spanning the gap. Germline V gives CDR1 SGHDT, CDR2 YYEEEE. CDR3 length: 13 amino acids. CDR3 residues: CASSLITADTQYF. The CDR3 nucleotides are TGTGCCAGCAGCTTGATCACGGCAGATACGCAGTATTTT.

A remark on this clonotype: An end of the junction does not agree with germline; a read error may underlie this. V is TRBV19 and J is TRBJ2-7; D ambiguous. Germline values: CDR1 LNHDA, CDR2 SQIVND (reference sequence). The CDR3 contains 15 residues. The CDR3 sequence: CASSIVGESSYEQYF. The DNA of the CDR3 is TGCGCCAGTAGTATCGTTGGGGAAAGCTCCTACGAGCAGTACTTC.

The chain couples TRBV6-4 to TRBJ2-7; D not resolved. CDR1 MRHNA and CDR2 SNTAGT come from the germline V gene. Trimming took 0 bases from V and 7 from J, leaving 10 bases between them. There are 13 residues in the CDR3. The CDR3 here is CASSDSNFDEQYF. In nucleotides, the CDR3 is TGTGCCAGCAGTGACTCCAACTTCGATGAGCAGTACTTC.

This clonotype came up a few times. The J gene is TRBJ1-2, the V gene TRBV12-3 or TRBV12-4, with 9 bases identical to TRBD1. This CDR3 is 12 amino acids long. V lost 7 bases and J lost 5; bases outside the gene matches: 2. CDR3 protein: CASNDRGYGYTF. In DNA, the CDR3 is TGTGCCAGCAACGACAGGGGGTATGGCTACACCTTC.

The rearrangement joins TRBV20-1 to TRBJ2-5; 10 bases map to TRBD2. The CDR3 contains 17 residues. CDR1 is DFQATT and CDR2 is SNEGSKA in the germline V gene (reference sequence). Trimming at V came to 5 bases and at J to 2 bases, leaving 14 bases not matched to a gene. The DNA of the CDR3 is TGCAGTGCTGGAGTATTAAGAGCGGGGGGGATTCAAGAGACCCAGTACTTC. This codes for CSAGVLRAGGIQETQYF.

The chain couples TRBV6-5 to TRBJ2-7, with no clear D. This CDR3 is 18 amino acids long. Germline loops: CDR1 MNHEY, CDR2 SVGAGI. Trimming pared 0 bases from V and 7 bases from J, leaving 25 bases between. In DNA form, the CDR3 reads TGTGCCAGCAGTTACTCGAGGAAAGAGAGGTCATCCTACAATGAGCAGTACTTC. Its translation: CASSYSRKERSSYNEQYF.

The V and J genes are TRBV29-1 and TRBJ2-1; no definite D call. In germline, CDR1 is SQVTM, CDR2 ANQGSEA. Trimming cost V 7 bases and J 9 bases, with 13 bases left between them. The CDR3 has 11 residues. CDR3 DNA: TGCAGCGCTTCATGGCAGGCTGAGCAGTTCTTC. Its translation is CSASWQAEQFF.

The rearrangement joins TRBV4-2 to TRBJ2-3, with D tentatively TRBD1 or TRBD2 (5 bases each). Trimming cost V 0 bases and J 4 bases, with 20 bases left between them. This CDR3 contains 18 residues. Germline lookup yields CDR1 LGHNA and CDR2 YNFKEQ. CDR3 sequence (DNA): TGTGCCAGCAGCCAAGATAGCGCCAGCCAGGGTGGCCCAGATACGCAGTATTTT. Translation: CASSQDSASQGGPDTQYF.